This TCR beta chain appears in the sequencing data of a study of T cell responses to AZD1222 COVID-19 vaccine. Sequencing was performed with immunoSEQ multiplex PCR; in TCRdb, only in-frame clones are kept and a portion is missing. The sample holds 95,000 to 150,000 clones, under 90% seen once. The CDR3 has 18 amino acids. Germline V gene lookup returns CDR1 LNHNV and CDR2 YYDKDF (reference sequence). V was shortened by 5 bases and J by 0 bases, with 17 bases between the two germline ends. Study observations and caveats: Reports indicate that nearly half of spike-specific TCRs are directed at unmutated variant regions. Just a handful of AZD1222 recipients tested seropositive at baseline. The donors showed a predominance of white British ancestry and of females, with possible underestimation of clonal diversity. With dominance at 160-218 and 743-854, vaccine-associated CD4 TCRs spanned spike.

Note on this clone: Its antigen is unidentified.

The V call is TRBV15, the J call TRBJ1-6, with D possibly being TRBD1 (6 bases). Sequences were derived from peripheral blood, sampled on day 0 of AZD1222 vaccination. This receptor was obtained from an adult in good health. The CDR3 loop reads CATSGLGRGSSYNSPLHF. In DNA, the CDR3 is TGTGCCACCAGCGGACTGGGCAGGGGAAGCTCCTATAATTCACCCCTCCACTTT.